The subject of this entry is one T cell receptor beta chain. The antigen remains undetermined. TCRdb's table, derived via immunoSEQ multiplex PCR, lists solely in-frame clones and lacks some. The sample yields about 140,000 clones, approximately 82% seen once. The sample belongs to a study of radiation and T cells in renal cell carcinoma. Study in general: Nephrectomy followed 15 Gy stereotactic body radiation by 4 weeks. Study-wide results and caveats: Baseline intratumoral clonotype presence is unknown without pretreatment biopsies.

Indicated time point: baseline pretreatment blood. Treatment specified: 15 Gy SBRT to primary tumor, nephrectomy 4 weeks later. After SBRT, blood was collected at 2 and 4 weeks, plus baseline. Clear cell pathology was present in this patient's renal cell carcinoma. The V end was cut by 1 base, the J end by 4 bases, with 13 bases between. CDR3 length equals 15 residues. The V gene's germline CDR1 is LGHNA and CDR2 YSLEER. This receptor was identified in a woman aged 45-65 years with renal cell carcinoma. The sequencing used blood, collected from a patient whose treatment included radiotherapy and nephrectomy. The chain combines TRBV4-3 with TRBJ1-2; D not resolved. CDR3 DNA sequence: TGCGCCAGCAGCCAAGGCCAGGAGGGTTTCTATGGCTACACCTTC. Protein: CASSQGQEGFYGYTF.